The sequence of this T cell receptor beta chain was determined in a study of beta chain features in type 1 diabetes. The study reverse transcribed the entire isolated RNA, so it sequenced expressed TCRB transcripts. Profiling relied on immunoSEQ multiplex PCR, and the TCRdb table lists in-frame clones only, not all of them. This table holds roughly 300,000 clones, 7.5% to 9% found once. General study findings and limits: These data did not resolve whether HLA type affects TCRB rearrangement.

This clone was seen more than once but under ten times. Its specificity is not known. From germline, CDR1 is MDHEN and CDR2 SYDVKM. The V gene lost 7 bases and the J gene lost 5 bases, with 12 bases spanning the gap. The CDR3 runs to 12 residues. The sequenced sample consisted of central memory CD4+ T cells from blood. V usage is TRBV28 and J usage is TRBJ2-7; weak D call: TRBD2 (6 bases). The clonotype was recovered from a woman aged 18-29 years in good health. CDR3 in DNA: TGTGCCAGCATGCGGGGCGAGGACGAGCAGTACTTC. It yields the protein CASMRGEDEQYF. The entire variable domain, with the rest obtained from reference TRBV28 and TRBJ2-7, is as follows: DVKVTQSSRYLVKRTGEKVFLECVQDMDHENMFWYRQDPGLGLRLIYFSYDVKMKEKGDIPEGYSVSREKKERFSLILESASTNQTSMYLCASMRGEDEQYFGPGTRLTVT.